This T cell receptor (beta chain) comes out of a study of blood T cell repertoires in COVID-19. In the study overall: Whether acute or convalescent, the COVID-19 samples came from the United States, Italy and Spain. From T cells, B-cell-depleted T cells, or PBMCs came the material, which was cDNA or gDNA.

Assay: immunoSEQ multiplex PCR; the TCRdb copy retains only in-frame clones and omits some. The sample consists of 300,000 or so clones, 80% to 90% of them appearing once. Study members were between about 18 and 100 years old and lived in 24 US regions. Clinical history reported by participants formed the basis on which cohorts were assigned. The CDR3 has 15 amino acids. The germline CDR1 and CDR2 sequences are LNHDA and SQIVND (reference sequence). V lost 2 bases and J lost 5; bases outside the gene matches: 8. This sequence originates from a middle-aged woman with acute COVID-19. The sequencing sample was made of PBMCs or T cells enriched from blood (not recorded which). This chain connects TRBV19 to TRBJ2-5, with 7 bases aligning to TRBD2. CDR3 amino acids: CASSIWAGGSETQYF. CDR3 sequence (DNA): TGTGCCAGTAGTATATGGGCCGGCGGGAGTGAGACCCAGTACTTC.